These 17 T cell receptor beta chains share one sample of origin, sequenced in a study of T cell responses to AZD1222 COVID-19 vaccine. The repertoire was sequenced with immunoSEQ multiplex PCR; TCRdb's copy has only in-frame clones and lacks some. The sample has about 110,000 clones; 70% to 90% are singletons. Sample: peripheral blood, taken on day 0 of AZD1222 vaccination. The receptors here all came from an adult in good health.

J is TRBJ2-5 and V is TRBV28; D tentatively fits TRBD1 or TRBD2 (5 bases each). This CDR3 contains 13 residues. Germline CDR1 MDHEN, CDR2 SYDVKM. The V gene lost 4 bases and the J gene lost 4 bases, with 10 bases spanning the gap. The CDR3 DNA is TGTGCCAGCAGTTCCGGGGCGAGAGAGACCCAGTACTTC. Translating it yields CASSSGARETQYF.

The chain employs TRBV7-3 and TRBJ2-5, with D perhaps assigned TRBD1 or TRBD2 (5 bases each). This CDR3 comprises 14 residues. CDR1 SGHTA and CDR2 FQGTGA come from the germline V gene. Trimming shortened V by 4 bases and J by 2 bases, and 11 bases separated the two germline ends. DNA of the CDR3: TGTGCCAGCAGCTCCCGAGAGGGGCAAGAGACCCAGTACTTC. Translating gives CASSSREGQETQYF.

The rearrangement uses TRBV5-1 and TRBJ1-2; D remains unclear. V shed 3 bases and J shed 0 bases, with 12 bases lying between them. The CDR3 is 15 residues long. Looked up from germline, CDR1 is SGHRS and CDR2 is YFSETQ. This CDR3 reads CASSSLNSANYGYTF. The CDR3, as DNA: TGCGCCAGCAGCTCCCTTAACTCCGCTAACTATGGCTACACCTTC.

The chain has TRBV11-2 and TRBJ2-2; 7 nucleotides agree with TRBD1. The CDR3 sequence is 15 residues long. In germline, CDR1 is SGHAT, CDR2 FQNNGV. V gave up 6 bases and J gave up 3 bases; unmatched junction bases: 7. The CDR3 DNA reads TGTGCCAGCAGGGAAGGGGGCACCCACACCGGGGAGCTGTTTTTT. As protein: CASREGGTHTGELFF.

The chain couples TRBV5-1 to TRBJ2-1; D is perhaps TRBD1 (6 bases). Germline V gene lookup returns CDR1 SGHRS and CDR2 YFSETQ. Trimming shortened V by 3 bases and J by 6 bases, and 13 bases separated the two germline ends. This CDR3 has 14 amino acids. CDR3 nucleotide sequence: TGCGCCAGCAGCTCAGGGGACGGGTTCAATGAGCAGTTCTTC. Its protein product is CASSSGDGFNEQFF.

The chain carries TRBV9 and TRBJ1-3; D not resolved. The CDR3 is 13 residues long. Between the trimmed V and J ends, which lost 0 bases and 1 base, there was a span of 2 bases. The V gene's germline CDR1 is SGDLS and CDR2 YYNGEE. The CDR3 here is CASSVESGNTIYF. As DNA, the CDR3 is TGTGCCAGCAGCGTAGAGTCTGGAAACACCATATATTTT.

J is TRBJ2-3 and V is TRBV9; 8 bases are a match to TRBD2. The germline CDR1 and CDR2 sequences are SGDLS and YYNGEE. The CDR3 consists of 16 residues. The J segment lost 4 bases and the V segment lost 5 bases, leaving 12 bases of the junction unmatched. This CDR3 is CASSEFGTSFSDTQYF. DNA of the CDR3: TGTGCCAGCAGTGAATTCGGGACTAGTTTCTCAGATACGCAGTATTTT.

The V and J genes are TRBV4-2 and TRBJ2-2, with TRBD1 matching 9 bases. In germline, CDR1 is LGHNA, CDR2 YNFKEQ. This CDR3 spans 18 amino acids. Trimming removed 4 bases from V and 5 bases from J; junction bases left unmatched: 14. DNA of the CDR3: TGTGCCAGCAGCCTAAACGATCCCCCGGGACAGGGAACCGGGGAGCTGTTTTTT. It is translated as CASSLNDPPGQGTGELFF.

The chain joins TRBV7-2 to TRBJ1-2, with D unclear. V lost 4 bases to trimming and J lost 4 bases, with 19 bases between them. Germline V gives CDR1 SGHTA, CDR2 FQGNSA. The CDR3 extends over 16 amino acids. In nucleotides, the CDR3 is TGTGCCAGCAGCTCCCAGAGTGGAAGGGATAGCTATGGCTACACCTTC. It encodes CASSSQSGRDSYGYTF.

The rearrangement joins TRBV7-3 to TRBJ2-5; D is uncertain. CDR1 is SGHTA and CDR2 is FQGTGA in the germline V gene. CDR3 size: 14 residues. Deletions cut 5 bases from V and 2 bases from J, with 12 bases between. The DNA of the CDR3 is TGTGCCAGCAGCCCTACGGGCCGTCAAGAGACCCAGTACTTC. As protein: CASSPTGRQETQYF.

This chain joins TRBV7-8 and TRBJ2-7; 10 bases fit TRBD2. With 1 base clipped from V and 4 bases from J, the junction kept 7 bases outside the gene matches. The CDR3 loop spans 16 amino acids. The V gene's germline CDR1 is SGHVS and CDR2 FQNEAQ. In nucleotides, the CDR3 is TGTGCCAGCAGCTTAGGTTCTAGCGGGAGTGGATACGAGCAGTACTTC. Protein product: CASSLGSSGSGYEQYF.

This clone was picked up a small number of times. The chain couples TRBV19 to TRBJ2-7, with 11 bases matching TRBD2. CDR1 is LNHDA and CDR2 is SQIVND in the germline V gene (reference sequence). The CDR3 is 15 amino acids. V shed 5 bases and J 3 bases; nucleotides not matched to a gene: 6. In DNA, the CDR3 is TGTGCCAGTAGTCTCGATAGCGGGAGGGGCTACGAGCAGTACTTC. As protein: CASSLDSGRGYEQYF.

The chain is built from TRBV7-2 and TRBJ2-1; D gene unclear. In germline, CDR1 is SGHTA, CDR2 FQGNSA. Trimming stripped 1 base from V and 3 bases from J, with 4 bases between. The CDR3 has 13 amino acids. The chain's CDR3 is CASSLGYYNEQFF. The CDR3 region has the DNA TGTGCCAGCAGCTTAGGCTACTACAATGAGCAGTTCTTC.

V gene TRBV11-3 combines with J gene TRBJ2-7, with 8 nucleotides matching TRBD1. V trimming: 5 bases; J trimming: 6 bases; junction bases outside the gene matches: 6. CDR1 and CDR2 (germline): SGHNT, YENEEA. The CDR3 is 13 amino acids. CDR3 sequence reads: CASSPDRAREQYF. In nucleotides, the CDR3 is TGTGCCAGCAGCCCGGACAGGGCACGCGAGCAGTACTTC.

The chain has TRBV15 and TRBJ2-5; D is perhaps TRBD2 (6 bases). The length of the CDR3 is 15 residues. The V end was cut by 1 base, the J end by 1 base, with 10 bases between. CDR1 is LNHNV and CDR2 is YYDKDF in the germline V gene (reference sequence). The CDR3 DNA is TGTGCCACCAGCAGAGGTAGCGGCGGCCAAGAGACCCAGTACTTC. It yields the protein CATSRGSGGQETQYF.

The rearrangement links TRBV23-1 to TRBJ1-1; TRBD1 agrees at 7 bases. TRBV23-1 is known as an ORF, though its function is uncertain. Trimming cost V 4 bases and J 4 bases; bases outside gene matches: 12. The CDR3 consists of 16 residues. The CDR3 reads CASSRKAQGCTTEAFF. The CDR3 region has the DNA TGCGCCAGCAGTCGTAAAGCACAGGGGTGTACCACTGAAGCTTTCTTT.

This chain connects TRBV9 to TRBJ1-2, with D possibly TRBD1 on 6 matching bases. Germline V CDR1 and CDR2: SGDLS, YYNGEE. Trimming pared 2 bases from V and 5 bases from J, leaving 13 bases between. This CDR3 has 14 residues. This chain's CDR3 is CASSVAGARYGYTF. CDR3 nucleotide sequence: TGTGCCAGCAGCGTGGCAGGGGCGCGTTATGGCTACACCTTC.